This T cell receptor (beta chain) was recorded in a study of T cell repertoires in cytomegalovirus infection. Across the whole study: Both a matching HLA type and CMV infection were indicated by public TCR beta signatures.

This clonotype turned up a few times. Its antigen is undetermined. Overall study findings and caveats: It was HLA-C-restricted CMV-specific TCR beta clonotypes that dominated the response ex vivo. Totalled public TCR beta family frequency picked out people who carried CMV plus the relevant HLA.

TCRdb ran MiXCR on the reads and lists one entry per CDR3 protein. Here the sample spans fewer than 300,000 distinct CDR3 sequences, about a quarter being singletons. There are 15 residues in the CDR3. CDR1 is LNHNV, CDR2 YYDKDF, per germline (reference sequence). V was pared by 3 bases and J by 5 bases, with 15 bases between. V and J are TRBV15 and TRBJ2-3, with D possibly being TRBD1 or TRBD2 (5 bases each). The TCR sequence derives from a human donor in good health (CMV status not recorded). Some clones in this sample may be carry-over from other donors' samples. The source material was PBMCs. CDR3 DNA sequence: TGTGCCACCAGCAGGCGACGGGGCTGGTTAGATACGCAGTATTTT. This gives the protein CATSRRRGWLDTQYF.